The 26 T cell receptor beta chains below come from one sample, sequenced in a study of blood T cell repertoires in COVID-19. Produced via immunoSEQ multiplex PCR; TCRdb's table is partial and in-frame only. The sample contains about 190,000 clones, 89% of which appear only once. Sequenced sample: peripheral blood. These receptors were taken from a man aged 40-55 years with acute or convalescent COVID-19.

This chain links TRBV5-4 with TRBJ2-7; TRBD2 agrees at 7 bases. Trimming removed 5 bases from V and 4 bases from J; junction bases left unmatched: 9. There are 14 residues in the CDR3. CDR1 and CDR2 from the germline V gene are SGHNT and YYREEE (reference sequence). The CDR3 sequence: CASSPGTNGYEQYF. The CDR3 DNA follows: TGTGCCAGCAGTCCCGGGACTAACGGGTACGAGCAGTACTTC.

J is TRBJ2-1 and V is TRBV4-1; 10 bases agree with TRBD1. The CDR3 consists of 15 residues. Germline V gene sequence: CDR1 MGHRA, CDR2 YSYEKL. J lost 8 bases, V lost 4 bases, and 8 bases had no gene match. The CDR3 loop reads CASSPWDRGLDEQFF. For the CDR3, the DNA is TGCGCCAGCAGCCCCTGGGACAGGGGCTTAGATGAGCAGTTCTTC.

The J gene is TRBJ1-2, the V gene TRBV5-1, with D uncertain. Germline V gives CDR1 SGHRS, CDR2 YFSETQ. V was cut by 7 bases and J by 9 bases, with 19 bases left in between. The CDR3 totals 13 residues. This CDR3 is CASRDEVLQSYTF. The CDR3 bases are TGCGCCAGCCGGGATGAAGTGCTCCAGAGCTACACCTTC.

The gene calls are TRBV9 and TRBJ2-1; TRBD1 matches 7 bases. CDR1 and CDR2 (germline): SGDLS, YYNGEE. Unmatched junction bases numbered 10, after V lost 3 bases and J lost 4 bases. The CDR3 sequence is 16 residues long. The CDR3 nucleotides are TGTGCCAGCAGCGCCTACGCCGGGACAGTATACAATGAGCAGTTCTTC. It encodes CASSAYAGTVYNEQFF.

The rearrangement links TRBV7-7 to TRBJ2-1; 10 bases are a match to TRBD2. Germline V gene data show CDR1 as SSHAT and CDR2 as FNYEAQ (reference sequence). This CDR3 has 16 amino acids. V shed 1 base, J shed 4 bases, and the junction held 4 bases outside the gene matches. DNA for the CDR3: TGTGCCAGCAGCTTAGGAGGACTAGCGGCGTACAATGAGCAGTTCTTC. Translated: CASSLGGLAAYNEQFF. The variable domain in full, completed from reference TRBV7-7 and TRBJ2-1, reads GAGVSQSPRYKVTKRGQDVTLRCDPISSHATLYWYQQALGQGPEFLTYFNYEAQPDKSGLPSDRFSAERPEGSISTLTIQRTEQRDSAMYRCASSLGGLAAYNEQFFGPGTRLTVL.

CDR3 nucleotide sequence: TGTGCCAGCAGTTTCCGGACTTCACAACCTATCTACGAGCAGTACTTC. This gives the protein CASSFRTSQPIYEQYF. J is TRBJ2-7 and V is TRBV27, with a tentative D call TRBD2 (5 bases). The germline CDR1 and CDR2 sequences are MNHEY and SMNVEV (reference sequence). V gave up 3 bases and J gave up 3 bases, with 18 bases separating them. This CDR3 spans 16 amino acids.

DNA for the CDR3: TGTGCCAGCAGTGAATTGCGGGGGGGACTAGAGACCCAGTACTTC. The encoded protein is CASSELRGGLETQYF. This sequence joins TRBV2 and TRBJ2-5; TRBD2 aligns across 9 bases. Germline assignment: CDR1 SNHLY and CDR2 FYNNEI. The V and J ends lost 2 bases and 4 bases, in that order; junction bases with no gene match: 5. The CDR3 spans 15 residues.

In its sample, this clone was seen once. The rearrangement links TRBV6-5 to TRBJ1-2; TRBD1 matches at 7 bases. Germline V gives CDR1 MNHEY, CDR2 SVGAGI. V gave up 0 bases and J gave up 4 bases; unmatched junction bases: 2. This CDR3 has 14 amino acids. For the CDR3, the DNA is TGTGCCAGCAGTTACTCGACAGGGACCTATGGCTACACCTTC. Translation gives CASSYSTGTYGYTF.

The CDR3 loop is CASSLGPGGSYNEQFF. The DNA for the CDR3 is TGTGCCAGCAGCTTGGGCCCTGGAGGCTCCTACAATGAGCAGTTCTTC. The chain joins TRBV11-1 to TRBJ2-1; the D gene is possibly TRBD2 (5 bases). The CDR3 has 16 residues. The V end was cut by 3 bases, the J end by 0 bases, with 12 bases between. CDR1 is SGHAT and CDR2 is FQDESV in the germline V gene (reference sequence).

The rearrangement uses TRBV6-1 and TRBJ1-3; no reliable D call. CDR1 MNHNS and CDR2 SASEGT come from the germline V gene. V lost 0 bases to trimming and J lost 4 bases, with 13 bases between them. The CDR3 totals 16 residues. For the CDR3, the DNA is TGTGCCAGCAGTGAAGCGCTTCAGAGGGCCGGAAACACCATATATTTT. Its translation is CASSEALQRAGNTIYF.

The chain links TRBV29-1 to TRBJ2-4; D is possibly TRBD1 (5 bases). V dropped 0 bases and J dropped 5 bases, with 17 bases sitting between them. Germline V gene lookup returns CDR1 SQVTM and CDR2 ANQGSEA. This CDR3 spans 16 amino acids. The chain's CDR3 is CSVEDVGPTGQNIQYF. The CDR3 DNA follows: TGCAGCGTTGAAGATGTTGGGCCTACAGGCCAAAACATTCAGTACTTC.

The chain employs TRBV5-1 and TRBJ1-3; D unresolved. This CDR3 contains 13 residues. Trimming pared 4 bases from V and 3 bases from J, leaving 8 bases between. CDR1 is SGHRS, CDR2 YFSETQ, per germline. In nucleotides, the CDR3 is TGCGCCAGCAGCGTTAACTTTGGAAACACCATATATTTT. The encoded protein is CASSVNFGNTIYF.

This chain links TRBV3-1 (or the pseudogene TRBV3-2) with TRBJ1-1, with D maybe TRBD1 (5 bases). Trimming took off 0 bases at V and 8 bases at J, with 19 bases between the two ends. CDR3 length equals 16 residues. Germline lookup yields CDR1 LGHDT and CDR2 YNNKEL (reference sequence). Written as DNA, the CDR3 is TGTGCCAGCAGCCAAGAGGGGGGGGTGCGCAGAAACGAAGCTTTCTTT. It codes for CASSQEGGVRRNEAFF.

V usage is TRBV5-1 and J usage is TRBJ2-1, with TRBD2 matching over 16 bases. From germline, CDR1 is SGHRS and CDR2 YFSETQ. The V and J ends lost 3 bases and 9 bases, in that order; junction bases with no gene match: 12. This CDR3 contains 18 residues. The CDR3 DNA reads as TGCGCCAGCAGCTCGGGACTAGCGGGGGGGCGGTTAAAGAGTGAGCAGTTCTTC. This codes for CASSSGLAGGRLKSEQFF.

The chain carries TRBV11-1 and TRBJ2-7; D uncertain. From germline, CDR1 is SGHAT and CDR2 FQDESV (reference sequence). V gave up 2 bases and J gave up 6 bases, with 11 bases separating them. CDR3 size: 13 residues. Here the CDR3 DNA reads TGTGCCAGCAGCTTACCGATGGGCTCCGAGCAGTACTTC. Translating it yields CASSLPMGSEQYF.

This rearrangement joins TRBV4-3 to TRBJ1-1; D is unresolved. The CDR3 contains 17 residues. Germline values: CDR1 LGHNA, CDR2 YSLEER. Trimming took 0 bases from V and 1 from J, leaving 15 bases between them. The CDR3 DNA is TGCGCCAGCAGCCAAGAGTACGGCTTGGCAGGGAACACTGAAGCTTTCTTT. This sequence encodes CASSQEYGLAGNTEAFF.

The chain uses TRBV6-5 and TRBJ1-6; D is unresolved. Trimming cost V 4 bases and J 6 bases, with 16 bases left between them. The CDR3 totals 16 residues. Germline V gene lookup returns CDR1 MNHEY and CDR2 SVGAGI. DNA of the CDR3: TGTGCCAGCAGTTGGACCCCTCCTGAGGGTAATTCACCCCTCCACTTT. Translation: CASSWTPPEGNSPLHF.

This clone was found once. The CDR3 nucleotides read TGTGCCACCAGCAGAACCAAACAGGGGACTGAGCAGTTCTTC. Its translation: CATSRTKQGTEQFF. The V gene is TRBV15, the J gene TRBJ2-1, with 7 bases that match TRBD1. The CDR3 sequence is 14 residues long. Unmatched junction bases numbered 7, after V lost 2 bases and J lost 9 bases. CDR1 and CDR2 from the germline V gene are LNHNV and YYDKDF (reference sequence).

The gene calls are TRBV5-4 and TRBJ2-7, with TRBD2 identical over 8 bases. This CDR3 is 15 amino acids long. Trimming took 0 bases from V and 7 from J; bases not matched to a gene: 9. Germline V lookup: CDR1 SGHNT, CDR2 YYREEE (reference sequence). The CDR3 nucleotides read TGTGCCAGCAGCTTGGAGCTAGCGGGCGGAGGGGAGCAGTACTTC. Its translation: CASSLELAGGGEQYF.

The V call is TRBV7-2, the J call TRBJ1-1; 9 bases are shared with TRBD1. Losses at the gene ends were 5 bases for V and 4 bases for J; bases not matched to a gene: 8. The CDR3 sequence is 15 residues long. The germline V gene encodes CDR1 SGHTA and CDR2 FQGNSA. CDR3 sequence reads: CASSQGGQGVTEAFF. For the CDR3, the DNA is TGTGCCAGCAGCCAGGGGGGACAGGGCGTCACTGAAGCTTTCTTT.

J is TRBJ1-5 and V is TRBV5-1; D is possibly TRBD1 (5 bases). The germline V and J ends were trimmed by 3 bases and 3 bases, with 10 bases remaining between them. This CDR3 region has 14 residues. The germline CDR1 and CDR2 sequences are SGHRS and YFSETQ. DNA of the CDR3: TGCGCCAGCAGCTGGGGGGGAGCCAATCAGCCCCAGCATTTT. Translation: CASSWGGANQPQHF.

The chain has TRBV7-2 and TRBJ1-5; a possible D gene is TRBD1 (6 bases). CDR3 size: 16 residues. V was trimmed by 2 bases and J by 6 bases, leaving 17 bases between them. Germline V CDR1 and CDR2: SGHTA, FQGNSA. The CDR3 loop reads CASSLRAGAYVQPQHF. CDR3 nucleotides: TGTGCCAGCAGCTTACGGGCAGGGGCGTACGTTCAGCCCCAGCATTTT.

DNA for the CDR3: TGTGCCACCAGTGATCTAACCGGACAGGGGAACTCTGGAAACACCATATATTTT. Protein: CATSDLTGQGNSGNTIYF. V usage is TRBV24-1 and J usage is TRBJ1-3; 9 positions agree with TRBD1. Germline CDR1 KGHDR, CDR2 SFDVKD. After removal of 3 bases from V and 0 bases from J, the junction contained 8 bases not matched to a gene. CDR3 size: 18 residues.

CDR3 protein: CASSYSGQGNDNEQFF. In DNA form, the CDR3 reads TGTGCCAGCAGTTACTCGGGGCAGGGGAACGACAATGAGCAGTTCTTC. V is TRBV6-2 or TRBV6-3 and J is TRBJ2-1; perhaps TRBD1 as D (6 bases). The CDR3 consists of 16 residues. Looked up from germline, CDR1 is MNHEY and CDR2 is SVGEGT. Trimming left V 0 bases short and J 5 bases short, with 14 bases between.

The CDR3 DNA sequence: TGTGCCTGGAGGAGGGGACAGTATCCCGGGGAGCTGTTTTTT. Its translation is CAWRRGQYPGELFF. The J gene is TRBJ2-2, the V gene TRBV30, with 7 bases matching TRBD1. In germline, CDR1 is GTSNPN, CDR2 SVGIG (reference sequence). This CDR3 spans 14 amino acids. Unmatched junction bases numbered 7, after V lost 3 bases and J lost 6 bases.

The V gene is TRBV6-6, the J gene TRBJ1-5, with unresolved D. Trimming cost V 7 bases and J 0 bases, with 13 bases left between them. Looked up from germline, CDR1 is MNHNY and CDR2 is SVGAGI (reference sequence). The CDR3 loop spans 15 amino acids. CDR3 sequence reads: CASTWSTPSNQPQHF. Here the CDR3 DNA reads TGTGCCAGCACTTGGTCCACTCCTAGCAATCAGCCCCAGCATTTT.